The 32 T cell receptor beta chains given below trace back to one sample, sequenced in a study of cytomegalovirus exposure and HLA in healthy donors. The primer mix had 60 Vbeta and 13 Jbeta primers. Profiling relied on immunoSEQ multiplex PCR, and the TCRdb table lists in-frame clones only, not all of them. Of about 120,000 clones listed, roughly 80% are singletons. The specimen sequenced was PBMCs. The source is a woman aged 18-29 years in good health and CMV-seronegative.

The V gene is TRBV6-4, the J gene TRBJ2-1, with 7 bases fitting TRBD1. The V gene's germline CDR1 is MRHNA and CDR2 SNTAGT. CDR3 length equals 15 residues. Trimming at V came to 2 bases and at J to 4 bases, leaving 5 bases not matched to a gene. CDR3 sequence: CASSDGQDPYNEQFF. The CDR3 nucleotides read TGTGCCAGCAGTGACGGACAGGATCCGTACAATGAGCAGTTCTTC.

The genes are TRBV7-9 and TRBJ1-5; 9 nucleotides agree with TRBD1. The CDR3 spans 16 residues. CDR1 is SEHNR and CDR2 is FQNEAQ in the germline V gene (reference sequence). With V trimmed by 5 bases and J by 3 bases, 8 bases remained unmatched. DNA of the CDR3: TGTGCCAGCAGCCCCTGGACAGGGGAAAACAATCAGCCCCAGCATTTT. As protein: CASSPWTGENNQPQHF. The variable domain in full, with the rest retrieved from reference TRBV7-9 and TRBJ1-5, is DTGVSQNPRHKITKRGQNVTFRCDPISEHNRLYWYRQTLGQGPEFLTYFQNEAQLEKSRLLSDRFSAERPKGSFSTLEIQRTEQGDSAMYLCASSPWTGENNQPQHFGDGTRLSIL.

V usage is TRBV28 and J usage is TRBJ2-3; 10 nucleotides align to TRBD1. The CDR3 is 14 residues long. Per germline, CDR1 MDHEN and CDR2 SYDVKM. After removal of 5 bases from V and 4 bases from J, the junction contained 3 bases not matched to a gene. CDR3 loop: CASSNGQGADTQYF. CDR3 sequence (DNA): TGTGCCAGCAGTAATGGACAGGGGGCAGATACGCAGTATTTT.

The chain couples TRBV20-1 to TRBJ2-3; D not certain. This CDR3 contains 11 residues. The germline CDR1 and CDR2 sequences are DFQATT and SNEGSKA (reference sequence). V dropped 2 bases and J dropped 6 bases, with 6 bases sitting between them. CDR3 coding DNA: TGCAGTGCTAGATTTACTGATACGCAGTATTTT. Translating gives CSARFTDTQYF.

The chain joins TRBV13 to TRBJ2-1; D possibly corresponds to TRBD2 (5 bases). V was cut by 5 bases and J by 2 bases, with 16 bases left in between. This CDR3 is built from 16 residues. CDR1 and CDR2 from the germline V gene are PRHDT and FYEKMQ (reference sequence). The CDR3 DNA follows: TGTGCCAGCAGCATTCCCCGGGGAGCGGCCTACAATGAGCAGTTCTTC. This translates into CASSIPRGAAYNEQFF.

J is TRBJ1-2 and V is TRBV5-1; tentatively, D is TRBD1 (6 bases). This CDR3 contains 15 residues. Germline V lookup: CDR1 SGHRS, CDR2 YFSETQ. V lost 0 bases, J lost 4 bases, and 13 bases lay in between. CDR3: CASSLVGGPSYGYTF. The CDR3 DNA follows: TGCGCCAGCAGCTTGGTCGGGGGGCCGAGCTATGGCTACACCTTC.

V gene TRBV11-3 combines with J gene TRBJ1-1, with a tentative D call TRBD1 (5 bases). The CDR3 totals 14 residues. V shed 2 bases and J shed 4 bases, with 11 bases lying between them. CDR1 and CDR2 (germline): SGHNT, YENEEA. The CDR3 region has the DNA TGTGCCAGCAGCTTAACGACAGTAAGCACTGAAGCTTTCTTT. The encoded protein is CASSLTTVSTEAFF.

This chain uses TRBV20-1 with TRBJ1-2; D not certain. The ends were cut back, 6 bases at V and 13 bases at J, with 18 bases in the middle. The V gene's germline CDR1 is DFQATT and CDR2 SNEGSKA (reference sequence). The length of the CDR3 is 11 residues. In DNA, the CDR3 is TGCAGTGCAATAGCCCGGCCCCGGGGCACCTTC. As protein: CSAIARPRGTF.

The chain carries TRBV11-1 and TRBJ2-3, with TRBD2 identical over 9 bases. Germline V CDR1 and CDR2: SGHAT, FQDESV (reference sequence). Trimming at V came to 5 bases and at J to 3 bases, leaving 9 bases not matched to a gene. This CDR3 comprises 16 residues. The CDR3 loop is CASSHRGRGGTDTQYF. The CDR3 bases are TGTGCCAGCAGCCACCGGGGGCGGGGGGGAACAGATACGCAGTATTTT.

The chain joins TRBV9 to TRBJ2-7; 7 nucleotides match TRBD2. Unmatched junction bases numbered 6, after V lost 2 bases and J lost 1 base. There are 15 residues in the CDR3. Per the germline V gene, CDR1 is SGDLS and CDR2 is YYNGEE. The DNA for the CDR3 is TGTGCCAGCAGCGTGAGCGGGGCCGATTCCTACGAGCAGTACTTC. This gives the protein CASSVSGADSYEQYF.

The chain recombines TRBV18 with TRBJ2-7; D is ambiguous. The CDR3 consists of 13 residues. Germline V gene sequence: CDR1 KGHSH, CDR2 LQKENI. Trimming stripped 3 bases from V and 0 bases from J, with 6 bases between. The CDR3 loop reads CASSPPGSYEQYF. In DNA form, the CDR3 reads TGTGCCAGCTCACCCCCGGGCTCCTACGAGCAGTACTTC.

Notes on this clone: One end of the junction varies from germline; a read error may be responsible. The chain employs TRBV5-4 and TRBJ2-6, with a possible D match to TRBD1 (5 bases). Germline V gives CDR1 SGHNT, CDR2 YYREEE (reference sequence). The CDR3 length is 16 residues. The CDR3 here is CASTLKPASGANGLTF. In DNA, the CDR3 is TGTGCCAGCACCCTGAAACCCGCCTCTGGGGCCAACGGCCTGACTTTC.

To note about this clone: One junction end does not reproduce the germline sequence, and a read error may be involved. This chain uses TRBV7-3 with TRBJ2-6; D possibly corresponds to TRBD1 (5 bases). Germline loops: CDR1 SGHTA, CDR2 FQGTGA. The CDR3 has 15 amino acids. The CDR3 DNA is TGTGCCAGCAGCGTAGGTTTCTCTGGGGCCAACGGCCTGACTTTC. The encoded protein is CASSVGFSGANGLTF.

The chain recombines TRBV9 with TRBJ1-1; D is ambiguous. Germline V lookup: CDR1 SGDLS, CDR2 YYNGEE. With 0 bases removed from V and 3 bases from J, the gap between germline ends came to 6 bases. CDR3 length: 13 residues. The CDR3 here is CASSVAGDTEAFF. The CDR3 DNA reads TGTGCCAGCAGCGTAGCGGGAGACACTGAAGCTTTCTTT.

This clone came up once. The chain is built from TRBV18 and TRBJ1-1; the D gene is possibly TRBD1 (6 bases). Germline V gene lookup returns CDR1 KGHSH and CDR2 LQKENI. The CDR3 consists of 15 residues. Trimming took 0 bases from V and 2 from J, leaving 10 bases between them. The CDR3: CASSPPSGVNTEAFF. In DNA, the CDR3 is TGTGCCAGCTCACCACCCTCAGGGGTCAACACTGAAGCTTTCTTT.

The chain employs TRBV5-5 and TRBJ1-2, with D hard to call. Trimming left V 4 bases short and J 1 base short, with 14 bases between. The CDR3 totals 15 residues. Germline lookup yields CDR1 SGHKS and CDR2 YYEKEE (reference sequence). CDR3 amino acids: CASSDKATVNYGYTF. For the CDR3, the DNA is TGTGCCAGCAGCGACAAAGCAACTGTTAACTATGGCTACACCTTC.

V is TRBV5-1 and J is TRBJ2-7; D might be TRBD2 (5 bases). Trimming cost V 2 bases and J 3 bases, with 9 bases left between them. This CDR3 is 13 amino acids long. Germline V gene data show CDR1 as SGHRS and CDR2 as YFSETQ. The CDR3 region has the DNA TGCGCCAGCAGCTTCGTCGGGAACTACGAGCAGTACTTC. It translates to CASSFVGNYEQYF.

The V and J genes are TRBV10-2 and TRBJ2-2; D may be TRBD2 (6 bases). This CDR3 has 14 amino acids. In germline, CDR1 is WSHSY, CDR2 SAAADI. V shed 8 bases and J shed 4 bases, with 14 bases lying between them. The CDR3 DNA is TGCGCCAGCGGGTCTAGCGCATTCACCGGGGAGCTGTTTTTT. Amino acids: CASGSSAFTGELFF.

V usage is TRBV18 and J usage is TRBJ1-6, with 10 bases identical to TRBD1. The CDR3 consists of 17 residues. Losses at the gene ends were 6 bases for V and 10 bases for J; bases not matched to a gene: 15. CDR1 and CDR2 from the germline V gene are KGHSH and LQKENI. The CDR3 DNA reads TGTGCCAGCTCGCCAGTGGCCCGACAGGGGGCAAAGTCACCCCTCCACTTT. It is translated as CASSPVARQGAKSPLHF.

The rearrangement uses TRBV10-1 and TRBJ2-5; tentatively, D is TRBD2 (5 bases). The DNA end is a closer match to TRBJ2-7, so the J assignment may be wrong. CDR1 WNHNN and CDR2 SYGVQD come from the germline V gene (reference sequence). This CDR3 is built from 15 residues. The CDR3 sequence is CASNTSSPYNYEQYF. The CDR3 nucleotides are TGCGCCAGCAACACCTCTAGCCCTTACAATTACGAGCAGTACTTC.

The V and J genes are TRBV5-4 and TRBJ2-1, with 11 bases that match TRBD2. From germline, CDR1 is SGHNT and CDR2 YYREEE (reference sequence). J gave up 8 bases and V 0 bases, and 4 bases lay outside the gene matches. The CDR3 consists of 15 residues. The CDR3 DNA is TGTGCCAGCAGCTTGGGTAGCGGGAGGGAGGATGAGCAGTTCTTC. It codes for CASSLGSGREDEQFF.

This clone was seen a single time. The chain couples TRBV21-1 to TRBJ2-7; the table's D call of TRBD2 was not tested on the DNA. TRBV21-1 is termed a pseudogene. The CDR3 spans 18 residues. The CDR3 bases are TGTGCCAGCAGCATGCACAGGACTAGCGGGGGGGTAGTAGGAGAGCAGTACTTC. Protein: CASSMHRTSGGVVGEQYF.

The chain employs TRBV7-9 and TRBJ1-3, with D perhaps TRBD1 (6 bases). V dropped 4 bases and J dropped 4 bases, with 20 bases sitting between them. The CDR3 loop spans 17 amino acids. Germline CDR1 is SEHNR and CDR2 is FQNEAQ (reference sequence). Here the CDR3 reads CASSSSTGTLLGNTIYF. As DNA, the CDR3 is TGTGCCAGCAGCTCCAGTACCGGGACACTCCTGGGAAACACCATATATTTT.

The genes are TRBV5-1 and TRBJ2-2, with unresolved D. CDR3 length: 13 residues. Between the trimmed V and J ends, which lost 1 base and 3 bases, there was a span of 4 bases. Germline V CDR1 and CDR2: SGHRS, YFSETQ. This CDR3 is CASSLPHTGELFF. CDR3 bases: TGCGCCAGCAGCTTGCCTCACACCGGGGAGCTGTTTTTT.

The chain recombines TRBV19 with TRBJ2-2, with TRBD2 matching 10 bases. J lost 5 bases, V lost 6 bases, and 21 bases had no gene match. Germline CDR1 LNHDA, CDR2 SQIVND (reference sequence). CDR3 length equals 20 residues. The CDR3 sequence is CASSPQSFGLAGAQTGELFF. The CDR3 nucleotides are TGTGCCAGTAGCCCTCAGTCCTTCGGGCTAGCGGGGGCCCAAACCGGGGAGCTGTTTTTT. The full variable domain, its missing parts supplied by reference TRBV19 and TRBJ2-2, is DGGITQSPKYLFRKEGQNVTLSCEQNLNHDAMYWYRQDPGQGLRLIYYSQIVNDFQKGDIAEGYSVSREKKESFPLTVTSAQKNPTAFYLCASSPQSFGLAGAQTGELFFGEGSRLTVL.

The chain combines TRBV27 with TRBJ2-4; D not certain. Germline lookup yields CDR1 MNHEY and CDR2 SMNVEV (reference sequence). The CDR3 loop spans 13 amino acids. V was cut by 4 bases and J by 5 bases, with 9 bases left in between. The DNA for the CDR3 is TGTGCCAGCAGTTCCTACCTAGAAAACATTCAGTACTTC. It specifies CASSSYLENIQYF.

The chain couples TRBV18 to TRBJ2-5; 12 nucleotides align to TRBD2. The end of the DNA fits TRBJ2-7 better, so the J call may be wrong. Germline CDR1 reads KGHSH; CDR2 reads LQKENI. CDR3 length equals 14 residues. In nucleotides, the CDR3 is TGTGCCAGCTCACCTACTAGCGGGAGGTACGAGCAGTACTTC. Translating it yields CASSPTSGRYEQYF.

As concerns this clone: Other DNA sequences from this sample encode an identical CDR3 as well. The rearrangement joins TRBV19 to TRBJ1-1, with a tentative D call TRBD1 (6 bases). This CDR3 has 13 residues. The ends were cut back, 5 bases at V and 1 base at J, with 8 bases in the middle. Germline CDR1 reads LNHDA; CDR2 reads SQIVND (reference sequence). The CDR3 DNA reads TGTGCCAGTAGTGTGACAGGGAACACTGAAGCTTTCTTT. It translates to CASSVTGNTEAFF.

This clone was counted once. The J gene is TRBJ1-2, the V gene TRBV7-2, with D perhaps TRBD1 (6 bases). The length of the CDR3 is 14 residues. Between the trimmed V and J ends, which lost 1 base and 6 bases, there was a span of 12 bases. Germline loops: CDR1 SGHTA, CDR2 FQGNSA. The CDR3: CASSLDRESDGYTF. CDR3 DNA: TGTGCCAGCAGCTTAGACAGGGAATCGGATGGCTACACCTTC.

This chain connects TRBV19 to TRBJ1-5; TRBD1 agrees at 10 bases. Trimming at V came to 5 bases and at J to 2 bases, leaving 3 bases not matched to a gene. The CDR3 spans 15 residues. In germline, CDR1 is LNHDA, CDR2 SQIVND (reference sequence). The CDR3 DNA sequence: TGTGCCAGTAGTCGGGACAGGGGTCGCAATCAGCCCCAGCATTTT. Amino acid sequence: CASSRDRGRNQPQHF.

This clone has only one observation. The rearrangement joins TRBV19 to TRBJ1-5, with 10 bases matching TRBD1. Germline loops: CDR1 LNHDA, CDR2 SQIVND (reference sequence). V trimming: 10 bases; J trimming: 5 bases; junction bases outside the gene matches: 5. The CDR3 runs 13 residues. DNA of the CDR3: TGTGCCACCCGGGGACAGGGGCATCAGCCCCAGCATTTT. This codes for CATRGQGHQPQHF. The complete variable domain, with remaining parts taken from reference TRBV19 and TRBJ1-5, reads DGGITQSPKYLFRKEGQNVTLSCEQNLNHDAMYWYRQDPGQGLRLIYYSQIVNDFQKGDIAEGYSVSREKKESFPLTVTSAQKNPTAFYLCATRGQGHQPQHFGDGTRLSIL.

The chain has TRBV7-6 and TRBJ2-3; 10 nucleotides line up with TRBD2. Germline lookup yields CDR1 SGHVS and CDR2 FNYEAQ. CDR3 length equals 15 residues. The V and J ends lost 3 bases and 6 bases, in that order; junction bases with no gene match: 6. The CDR3 DNA reads TGTGCCAGCAGCTTTAGGACTAGCGGAACGGATACGCAGTATTTT. Encoded protein: CASSFRTSGTDTQYF.